This T cell receptor (beta chain) was sequenced during a study of CD8 T cells in ankylosing spondylitis. Each TCR beta library was made by quantitative 5'-RACE that incorporated molecular barcodes. TCRdb passed the 5' RACE reads through MiXCR, listing each CDR3 protein once. The table records 200,000 to 250,000 distinct CDR3 sequences, about 26% of them present only once. Study results and limitations: Disease-linked clones reportedly concentrated significantly in matched ankylosing spondylitis synovial fluid. Disease-linked clones had a CD8+ phenotype and relatively low frequency in peripheral blood. Characteristic, it appeared, of ankylosing spondylitis blood was a TCR beta motif of eight or nine highly homologous variants.

For this clonotype: Antigen specificity is unknown.

Per the germline V gene, CDR1 is WNHNN and CDR2 is SYGVQD (reference sequence). The CDR3 covers 14 residues. Trimming removed 6 bases from V and 2 bases from J, with 13 bases in between. The origin of this receptor is a male donor with ankylosing spondylitis or in good health (not recorded which). Sample: blood, either unsorted or a sorted T cell fraction (not recorded which). The chain has TRBV10-1 and TRBJ2-5; D possibly uses TRBD1 or TRBD2 (6 bases each). This chain's CDR3 is CASSATGRQETQYF. As DNA, the CDR3 is TGCGCCAGCAGCGCTACAGGGAGGCAAGAGACCCAGTACTTC.